These 12 T cell receptor beta chains share one sample of origin, sequenced in a study of T cell repertoires in cytomegalovirus infection. MiXCR, run by TCRdb on the reads, gives a single entry per CDR3 protein. The table lists almost 500,000 distinct CDR3 sequences, over 9% of them singletons, with roughly 10% in the top ten. Sequencing was done on a sample of PBMCs. All receptors come from a human donor in good health (CMV status not recorded). Some clones in this sample may be carry-over from other donors' samples.

This clonotype was recorded many times. The rearrangement joins TRBV7-8 to TRBJ2-2, with a possible D match to TRBD1 (6 bases). Trimming shortened V by 5 bases and J by 3 bases, and 10 bases separated the two germline ends. Per the germline V gene, CDR1 is SGHVS and CDR2 is FQNEAQ. This CDR3 is 14 amino acids long. CDR3 loop: CASSPDSYTGELFF. The CDR3 DNA follows: TGTGCCAGCAGCCCGGACAGTTACACCGGGGAGCTGTTTTTT.

CDR3 DNA: TGTGCCAGCGGGACAGGGGGCGAGGCACCCCTCCACTTT. Its protein product is CASGTGGEAPLHF. V is TRBV3-1 and J is TRBJ1-6; 12 nucleotides match TRBD1. Germline V gene sequence: CDR1 LGHDT, CDR2 YNNKEL (reference sequence). V gave up 8 bases and J gave up 11 bases; unmatched junction bases: 4. This CDR3 region has 13 residues.

This clonotype was seen more than once but under ten times. The gene calls are TRBV20-1 and TRBJ2-1, with 11 bases identical to TRBD2. The CDR3 is 16 residues long. In germline, CDR1 is DFQATT, CDR2 SNEGSKA (reference sequence). Trimming removed 6 bases from V and 1 base from J; junction bases left unmatched: 8. This CDR3 is CSADPGTSGSYNEQFF. The CDR3, as DNA: TGCAGTGCGGATCCCGGGACTAGCGGTTCCTACAATGAGCAGTTCTTC.

This clonotype has ten or more counts. The rearrangement links TRBV6-5 to TRBJ2-1; 8 bases match TRBD1. After removal of 4 bases from V and 4 bases from J, the junction contained 9 bases not matched to a gene. Germline V lookup: CDR1 MNHEY, CDR2 SVGAGI. This CDR3 has 16 amino acids. CDR3: CASSSTGTGTYNEQFF. CDR3 bases: TGTGCCAGCAGTTCTACCGGGACAGGAACTTACAATGAGCAGTTCTTC.

This clonotype was observed a few times. The genes are TRBV3-1 and TRBJ2-7; D is perhaps TRBD1 or TRBD2 (6 bases each). V shed 1 base and J shed 6 bases, with 13 bases lying between them. The CDR3 loop spans 14 amino acids. Germline CDR1 reads LGHDT; CDR2 reads YNNKEL (reference sequence). In nucleotides, the CDR3 is TGTGCCAGCAGCCAAGTCCCCAGGGGAGGCGAGCAGTACTTC. It specifies CASSQVPRGGEQYF.

At least ten counts were recorded for this clonotype. J is TRBJ1-1 and V is TRBV28, with a tentative D call TRBD1 (6 bases). The CDR3 length is 15 residues. V lost 7 bases and J lost 3, with 18 bases in between. The germline gives CDR1 MDHEN, CDR2 SYDVKM. In DNA form, the CDR3 reads TGTGCCAGCATTGGGGGGGCGCCCCGGTACACTGAAGCTTTCTTT. As protein: CASIGGAPRYTEAFF.

The table lists this clonotype with a few counts. V is TRBV28 and J is TRBJ2-1; TRBD2 matches 14 bases. The CDR3 runs 19 residues. Looked up from germline, CDR1 is MDHEN and CDR2 is SYDVKM. The junction had 6 bases not matched to a gene; V was cut back by 2 bases and J by 0 bases. CDR3 sequence reads: CASSLRLAGGPGSYNEQFF. DNA of the CDR3: TGTGCCAGCAGTTTAAGACTAGCGGGAGGGCCGGGCTCCTACAATGAGCAGTTCTTC. The variable domain in full, with the rest retrieved from reference TRBV28 and TRBJ2-1, is DVKVTQSSRYLVKRTGEKVFLECVQDMDHENMFWYRQDPGLGLRLIYFSYDVKMKEKGDIPEGYSVSREKKERFSLILESASTNQTSMYLCASSLRLAGGPGSYNEQFFGPGTRLTVL.

In its sample, this clonotype was seen many times. The V and J genes are TRBV12-3 or TRBV12-4 and TRBJ1-5, with a weak D call TRBD1 (5 bases). This CDR3 region has 15 residues. V lost 6 bases and J lost 5, with 17 bases in between. The DNA for the CDR3 is TGTGCCAGCAGCCACGAGGACATAAGCTATCAGCCCCAGCATTTT. Protein product: CASSHEDISYQPQHF.

The rearrangement uses TRBV7-9 and TRBJ2-7; no definite D call. In germline, CDR1 is SEHNR, CDR2 FQNEAQ (reference sequence). The CDR3 is 12 residues long. Trimming took off 1 base at V and 7 bases at J, with 8 bases between the two ends. The CDR3, as DNA: TGTGCCAGCAGCTTAGGGCCCGCTGAGCAGTACTTC. Its protein product is CASSLGPAEQYF.

This clonotype came up a few times. The V gene is TRBV28, the J gene TRBJ1-6; TRBD1 aligns across 8 bases. Germline trimming cut 5 bases from V and 9 bases from J; bases unmatched to any gene: 9. The V gene's germline CDR1 is MDHEN and CDR2 SYDVKM. The CDR3 is 15 residues long. CDR3 in DNA: TGTGCCAGCAGTCAAACAGGGGGAGGTAGTTCACCCCTCCACTTT. Translated, it gives CASSQTGGGSSPLHF.

This clonotype was seen repeatedly, ten times or more. The V gene is TRBV6-2 or TRBV6-3, the J gene TRBJ2-7, with D possibly matching TRBD2 (5 bases). The CDR3 spans 19 residues. Germline CDR1 MNHEY, CDR2 SVGEGT. Trimming stripped 2 bases from V and 7 bases from J, with 30 bases between. The CDR3 DNA follows: TGTGCCAGCAGTTACCCCTTCACGCTTATAGCGCGCCGCCCGTGGGAGCAGTACTTC. Translating it yields CASSYPFTLIARRPWEQYF.

This clonotype has at least ten counts. CDR3 amino acids: CASSPGGLPGELFF. CDR3 DNA: TGTGCCAGCAGCCCAGGGGGGCTACCCGGGGAGCTGTTTTTT. The genes are TRBV11-3 and TRBJ2-2; a possible D gene is TRBD1 (7 bases). This CDR3 comprises 14 residues. Germline lookup yields CDR1 SGHNT and CDR2 YENEEA. V lost 5 bases and J 6 bases, leaving 13 bases between the germline ends.